This T cell receptor beta chain was captured in a study of blood T cell repertoires in COVID-19. In the study overall: COVID-19 samples collected from the United States, Italy and Spain covered acute and convalescent phases. The cDNA or gDNA used as material had been derived from T cells, B-cell-depleted T cells, or PBMCs.

How the authors handled the data: Nucleated cell counts were estimated from reference gene primer amplification. The repertoire was sequenced with immunoSEQ multiplex PCR; TCRdb's copy has only in-frame clones and lacks some. Clonal size and the V and J genes are those of that table, whereas D and trimming came from the DNA. Among over 20,000 clones listed, around nine tenths were seen once. The trim removed 2 bases at V and 4 bases at J, leaving 8 bases unmatched. Per the germline V gene, CDR1 is SGHVS and CDR2 is FQNEAQ. CDR3 length: 17 amino acids. Sequencing was carried out using peripheral blood. V usage is TRBV7-8 and J usage is TRBJ2-5, with 12 bases matching TRBD2. The sequence derives from a human donor in a cohort sampled during active COVID-19. The donor label of this sample is uncertain. CDR3: CASSLLRTSGIGETQYF. The CDR3 DNA reads TGTGCCAGCAGCTTACTTCGGACTAGCGGGATCGGAGAGACCCAGTACTTC.